Listed below are T cell receptor beta chains from one sample, sequenced in a study of blood T cell repertoires in COVID-19. Generated by immunoSEQ multiplex PCR, the TCRdb table keeps only in-frame clones and is missing some. The table has roughly 63,000 clones, roughly nine tenths seen once. Sequencing used peripheral blood. The receptors here all came from a man between 50 and 59 years old with active COVID-19. The CDR3 runs from the conserved cysteine through the conserved F or W. A D gene is named only where the DNA matches it firmly. Clone size is stated in some rows and not others, as once, few, many or a class when expanded.

j_gene: TRBJ2-2
v_gene: TRBV6-6
abundance: .
d_gene: TRBD1
CDR3nt: TGTGCCAGCAGTGCAGGCATAAGACAGGGGGCCGGGGAGCTGTTTTTT
CDR3aa: CASSAGIRQGAGELFF

j_gene: TRBJ1-1
v_gene: TRBV7-8
abundance: .
d_gene: TRBD1
CDR3nt: TGTGCCAGCAGCGAGACAGGGGGTCCTCCGGTATATACTGAAGCTTTCTTT
CDR3aa: CASSETGGPPVYTEAFF

j_gene: TRBJ2-3
v_gene: TRBV11-2
abundance: .
d_gene: TRBD1
CDR3nt: TGTGCCAGCAGCTTAGGAGGGGGCGGAGCAGATACGCAGTATTTT
CDR3aa: CASSLGGGGADTQYF

j_gene: TRBJ2-1
v_gene: TRBV29-1
abundance: .
d_gene: TRBD2
CDR3nt: TGCAGCGGGACCCTAGCGGGGGCGCTCAATGAGCAGTTCTTC
CDR3aa: CSGTLAGALNEQFF

j_gene: TRBJ1-3
v_gene: TRBV11-2
abundance: .
d_gene: TRBD1
CDR3nt: TGTGCCAGCAGCCGGGACAGGGGGGCTGGAAACACCATATATTTT
CDR3aa: CASSRDRGAGNTIYF

j_gene: TRBJ2-5
v_gene: TRBV7-8
abundance: once
d_gene: TRBD2
CDR3nt: TGTGCCAGCAGCTTAGGAATCGGGACTACACAAGAGACCCAGTACTTC
CDR3aa: CASSLGIGTTQETQYF

j_gene: TRBJ1-6
v_gene: TRBV6-5
abundance: few
d_gene: .
CDR3nt: TGTGCCAGCAGTTACTCGCAGGGTCTAGATTCACCCCTCCACTTT
CDR3aa: CASSYSQGLDSPLHF

j_gene: TRBJ1-2
v_gene: TRBV18
abundance: once
d_gene: TRBD1
CDR3nt: TGTGCCAGCTCACCTCCGGGACAGGGGGAACATGGCTACACCTTC
CDR3aa: CASSPPGQGEHGYTF

j_gene: TRBJ2-2
v_gene: TRBV29-1
abundance: .
d_gene: .
CDR3nt: TGCAGCGTTGCCGGGACACGGAACACCGGGGAGCTGTTTTTT
CDR3aa: CSVAGTRNTGELFF

j_gene: TRBJ2-3
v_gene: TRBV5-1
abundance: .
d_gene: .
CDR3nt: TGCGCCAGCAGCTCCAGGGACTCCGAGGCAGATACGCAGTATTTT
CDR3aa: CASSSRDSEADTQYF

j_gene: TRBJ1-1
v_gene: TRBV7-9
abundance: .
d_gene: .
CDR3nt: TGTGCCAGCAGCTTGACTAACACTGAAGCTTTCTTT
CDR3aa: CASSLTNTEAFF

j_gene: TRBJ2-1
v_gene: TRBV9
abundance: once
d_gene: TRBD1
CDR3nt: TGTGCCAGCAGCTATAACCTCGGACAGGGGATCTACAATGAGCAGTTCTTC
CDR3aa: CASSYNLGQGIYNEQFF

j_gene: TRBJ1-6
v_gene: TRBV30
abundance: once
d_gene: TRBD1
CDR3nt: TGTGCCTGGAGTGTTGACAGGGAATCGTCGAATAATTCACCCCTCCACTTT
CDR3aa: CAWSVDRESSNNSPLHF

j_gene: TRBJ2-4
v_gene: TRBV6-2/TRBV6-3
abundance: .
d_gene: TRBD1
CDR3nt: TGTGCCAGCAGTTCTCATCGACAGGGGGCGACCCTCCAAGGGGAAACCATTCAGTACTTC
CDR3aa: CASSSHRQGATLQGETIQYF

j_gene: TRBJ1-2
v_gene: TRBV24-1
abundance: .
d_gene: .
CDR3nt: TGTGCCACCACTCCCCAAGCCAACTATGGCTACACCTTC
CDR3aa: CATTPQANYGYTF

j_gene: TRBJ1-2
v_gene: TRBV7-2
abundance: once
d_gene: .
CDR3nt: TGTGCCAGCAGCCCCCGGACAGTCTATGGCTACACCTTC
CDR3aa: CASSPRTVYGYTF

j_gene: TRBJ1-2
v_gene: TRBV27
abundance: .
d_gene: .
CDR3nt: TGTGCCAGCAGTTTATCGACCGGGGGGGCCTATGGCTACACCTTC
CDR3aa: CASSLSTGGAYGYTF

j_gene: TRBJ1-2
v_gene: TRBV5-1
abundance: .
d_gene: .
CDR3nt: TGCGCCAGCAGCTTGTCCTCCTCTGGGGGCTTGAGCTATGGCTACACCTTC
CDR3aa: CASSLSSSGGLSYGYTF

j_gene: TRBJ2-6
v_gene: TRBV2
abundance: .
d_gene: .
CDR3nt: TGTGCCAGCAGTTCACTCTCTGGGGCCAACGTCCTGACTTTC
CDR3aa: CASSSLSGANVLTF

j_gene: TRBJ2-6
v_gene: TRBV7-9
abundance: .
d_gene: .
CDR3nt: TGTGCCATCAACTTAGAGAACGCGGGCGGGGCCAACGTCCTGACTTTC
CDR3aa: CAINLENAGGANVLTF

j_gene: TRBJ1-1
v_gene: TRBV19
abundance: .
d_gene: TRBD1
CDR3nt: TGTGCCAGTAGTACCTTACAGGGGAAGGCTTTCTTT
CDR3aa: CASSTLQGKAFF

j_gene: TRBJ2-7
v_gene: TRBV10-3
abundance: .
d_gene: TRBD1
CDR3nt: TGTGCCATCAGTGAGTCGGGACAGCAGTCGGATCAGTACTTC
CDR3aa: CAISESGQQSDQYF

j_gene: TRBJ1-1
v_gene: TRBV5-1
abundance: once
d_gene: .
CDR3nt: TGCGCCAGCAGCTTTGGCAGGACTGAAGCTTTCTTT
CDR3aa: CASSFGRTEAFF

j_gene: TRBJ2-7
v_gene: TRBV5-1
abundance: .
d_gene: .
CDR3nt: TGCGCCAGCAGCTTGGTCGTAGAATCCTACGAGCAGTACTTC
CDR3aa: CASSLVVESYEQYF

j_gene: TRBJ2-7
v_gene: TRBV7-8
abundance: .
d_gene: .
CDR3nt: TGTGCCAGCAGCTTAAGGGGGGGGCAGGGGGCTCCCTACGAGCAGTACTTC
CDR3aa: CASSLRGGQGAPYEQYF

j_gene: TRBJ1-2
v_gene: TRBV4-2
abundance: once
d_gene: TRBD1
CDR3nt: TGTGCCAGCAGCCAAGATCAGGGGGTTTATGGCTACACCTTC
CDR3aa: CASSQDQGVYGYTF

j_gene: TRBJ2-7
v_gene: TRBV5-1
abundance: .
d_gene: TRBD2
CDR3nt: TGCGCCAGCAGCTTGGCCGCTTTTCGGGGGGACCGAGCCTACGAGCAGTACTTC
CDR3aa: CASSLAAFRGDRAYEQYF

j_gene: TRBJ1-5
v_gene: TRBV12-5
abundance: .
d_gene: TRBD1
CDR3nt: TGTGCTAGTGGTCCGGACAGGAACAATCAGCCCCAGCATTTT
CDR3aa: CASGPDRNNQPQHF

j_gene: TRBJ1-5
v_gene: TRBV5-5
abundance: .
d_gene: TRBD1
CDR3nt: TGTGCCAGCAGCTTAAGGGGGGTGACAGGGGCATATAGCAATCAGCCCCAGCATTTT
CDR3aa: CASSLRGVTGAYSNQPQHF

j_gene: TRBJ2-5
v_gene: TRBV4-1
abundance: .
d_gene: .
CDR3nt: TGCGCCAGCAGCCAAGATGGGGGAGGAGAGACCCAGTACTTC
CDR3aa: CASSQDGGGETQYF

j_gene: TRBJ1-4
v_gene: TRBV29-1
abundance: .
d_gene: TRBD1
CDR3nt: TGCAGCGTTGGGCGGCAGGGGGCAGGTGAAAAACTGTTTTTT
CDR3aa: CSVGRQGAGEKLFF

j_gene: TRBJ2-3
v_gene: TRBV6-6
abundance: .
d_gene: .
CDR3nt: TGTGCCAGCAGTTACTTTGGGGCTGACACAGATACGCAGTATTTT
CDR3aa: CASSYFGADTDTQYF

j_gene: TRBJ2-3
v_gene: TRBV5-6
abundance: .
d_gene: TRBD2
CDR3nt: TGTGCCAGCAGCTTGGACCCGACTAGCACCACAGATACGCAGTATTTT
CDR3aa: CASSLDPTSTTDTQYF

j_gene: TRBJ2-2
v_gene: TRBV3-1/TRBV3-2
abundance: .
d_gene: .
CDR3nt: TGTGCCAGCAGCCAAATAGGGGGCGGGGAGCTGTTTTTT
CDR3aa: CASSQIGGGELFF

j_gene: TRBJ2-3
v_gene: TRBV27
abundance: once
d_gene: TRBD2
CDR3nt: TGTGCCAGCAGTCCTCTCGGGACTAGCGGGGTAGATACGCAGTATTTT
CDR3aa: CASSPLGTSGVDTQYF

j_gene: TRBJ1-2
v_gene: TRBV7-2
abundance: .
d_gene: TRBD1
CDR3nt: TGTGCCAGCAGCTTAGGGCCGGGACAGCCGCCTTACGACTATGGCTACACCTTC
CDR3aa: CASSLGPGQPPYDYGYTF

j_gene: TRBJ2-7
v_gene: TRBV18
abundance: .
d_gene: TRBD2
CDR3nt: TGTGCCAGCTCACCAATTAGCGGGGGGGCCTACGAGCAGTACTTC
CDR3aa: CASSPISGGAYEQYF

j_gene: TRBJ1-1
v_gene: TRBV6-2/TRBV6-3
abundance: .
d_gene: .
CDR3nt: TGTGCCAGCAGTTACGTTCAGGGCTTGAACACTGAAGCTTTCTTT
CDR3aa: CASSYVQGLNTEAFF

j_gene: TRBJ1-6
v_gene: TRBV7-2
abundance: .
d_gene: .
CDR3nt: TGTGCCAGCAGCCTATTCCCGCAGGGGAATTCACCCCTCCACTTT
CDR3aa: CASSLFPQGNSPLHF

j_gene: TRBJ1-2
v_gene: TRBV5-1
abundance: .
d_gene: TRBD1
CDR3nt: TGCGCCAGCAGCCAGAAGGGACAGGGAGGCGGCTACACCTTC
CDR3aa: CASSQKGQGGGYTF

j_gene: TRBJ1-5
v_gene: TRBV7-9
abundance: .
d_gene: .
CDR3nt: TGTGCCAGCAGCCCAAAGACAGACAATCAGCCCCAGCATTTT
CDR3aa: CASSPKTDNQPQHF

j_gene: TRBJ2-5
v_gene: TRBV6-6
abundance: .
d_gene: TRBD1
CDR3nt: TGTGCCACACAACAGGGGGCTTCCGCAGAGACCCAGTACTTC
CDR3aa: CATQQGASAETQYF

j_gene: TRBJ2-7
v_gene: TRBV9
abundance: .
d_gene: TRBD1
CDR3nt: TGTGCCAGCAGCCCACATTCGGGACAGGGCTCCTACGAGCAGTACTTC
CDR3aa: CASSPHSGQGSYEQYF

j_gene: TRBJ2-1
v_gene: TRBV3-1/TRBV3-2
abundance: .
d_gene: .
CDR3nt: TGTGCCAGCAGCCAAGACGGCAGGGTCAACGAGCAGTTCTTC
CDR3aa: CASSQDGRVNEQFF

j_gene: TRBJ2-1
v_gene: TRBV7-2
abundance: .
d_gene: .
CDR3nt: TGTGCCAGCAGCTTAAAATGGGCCAATGAGCAGTTCTTC
CDR3aa: CASSLKWANEQFF

j_gene: TRBJ2-3
v_gene: TRBV7-9
abundance: .
d_gene: TRBD2
CDR3nt: TGTGCCAGCAGCAGGACTAGCGGGGGGACTAGCACAGATACGCAGTATTTT
CDR3aa: CASSRTSGGTSTDTQYF

j_gene: TRBJ1-2
v_gene: TRBV7-2
abundance: .
d_gene: .
CDR3nt: TGTGCCAGCAGCTTAGCGAACAGGGATAACTATGGCTACACCTTC
CDR3aa: CASSLANRDNYGYTF

j_gene: TRBJ2-5
v_gene: TRBV4-1
abundance: .
d_gene: TRBD2
CDR3nt: TGCGCCAGCAGCTGGGTGGGGCGGGGGACCCAAGAGACCCAGTACTTC
CDR3aa: CASSWVGRGTQETQYF

j_gene: TRBJ1-1
v_gene: TRBV9
abundance: .
d_gene: TRBD1
CDR3nt: TGTGCCAGCAGCGGACAGGGGTCTGAAGCTTTCTTT
CDR3aa: CASSGQGSEAFF

j_gene: TRBJ2-5
v_gene: TRBV10-1
abundance: .
d_gene: TRBD2
CDR3nt: TGCGCCAGCGAGACTAGCGGTGAGACCCAGTACTTC
CDR3aa: CASETSGETQYF

j_gene: TRBJ2-2
v_gene: TRBV5-6
abundance: few
d_gene: .
CDR3nt: TGTGCCAGCATCCAGACAGGATTAAACACCGGGGAGCTGTTTTTT
CDR3aa: CASIQTGLNTGELFF

j_gene: TRBJ2-7
v_gene: TRBV5-1
abundance: .
d_gene: TRBD2
CDR3nt: TGCGCCAGCAGGTTGTCGACGGGGGGGCCTTACGAGCAGTACTTC
CDR3aa: CASRLSTGGPYEQYF

j_gene: TRBJ1-2
v_gene: TRBV4-1
abundance: .
d_gene: TRBD1
CDR3nt: TGCGCCAGCAGCCAAGATGCCCGGGACAGGGGATGGGTTCACTATGGCTACACCTTC
CDR3aa: CASSQDARDRGWVHYGYTF

j_gene: TRBJ2-7
v_gene: TRBV2
abundance: .
d_gene: TRBD1
CDR3nt: TGTGCCAGCATAACCGGGACAGTAATATCCTACGAGCAGTACTTC
CDR3aa: CASITGTVISYEQYF

j_gene: TRBJ2-3
v_gene: TRBV5-1
abundance: .
d_gene: .
CDR3nt: TGCGCCAGCAGCTTGGGCGGGCCGCTCACAGATACGCAGTATTTT
CDR3aa: CASSLGGPLTDTQYF